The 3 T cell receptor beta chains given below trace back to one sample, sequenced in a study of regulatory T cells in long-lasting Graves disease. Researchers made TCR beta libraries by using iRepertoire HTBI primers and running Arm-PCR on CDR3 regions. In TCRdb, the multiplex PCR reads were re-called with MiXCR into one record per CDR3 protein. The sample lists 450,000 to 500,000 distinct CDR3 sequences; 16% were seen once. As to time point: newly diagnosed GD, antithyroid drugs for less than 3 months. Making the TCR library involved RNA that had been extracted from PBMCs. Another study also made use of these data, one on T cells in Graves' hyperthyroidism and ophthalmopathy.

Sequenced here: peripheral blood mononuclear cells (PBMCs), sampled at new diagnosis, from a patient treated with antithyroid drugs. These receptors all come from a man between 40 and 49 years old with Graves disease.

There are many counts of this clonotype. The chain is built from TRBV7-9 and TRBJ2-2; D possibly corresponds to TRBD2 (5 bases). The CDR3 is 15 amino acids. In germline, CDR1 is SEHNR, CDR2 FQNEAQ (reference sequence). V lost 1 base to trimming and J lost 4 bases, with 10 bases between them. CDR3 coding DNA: TGTGCCAGCAGCTTAGGTTCTAGCATCACCGGGGAGCTGTTTTTT. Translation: CASSLGSSITGELFF.

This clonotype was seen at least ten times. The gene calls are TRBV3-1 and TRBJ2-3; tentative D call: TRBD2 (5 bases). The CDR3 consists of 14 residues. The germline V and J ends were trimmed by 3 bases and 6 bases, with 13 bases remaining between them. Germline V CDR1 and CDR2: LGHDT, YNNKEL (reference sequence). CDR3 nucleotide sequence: TGTGCCAGCAGCCAGGACTTAAGGGCGGATACGCAGTATTTT. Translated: CASSQDLRADTQYF.

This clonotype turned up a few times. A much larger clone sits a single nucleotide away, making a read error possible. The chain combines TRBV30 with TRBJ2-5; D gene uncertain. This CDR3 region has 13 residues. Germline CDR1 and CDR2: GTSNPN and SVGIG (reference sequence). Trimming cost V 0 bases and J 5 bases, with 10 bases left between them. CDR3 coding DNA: TGTGCCTGGAGTGTGTTGGCCGGGGAGACCCAGTACTTC. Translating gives CAWSVLAGETQYF.